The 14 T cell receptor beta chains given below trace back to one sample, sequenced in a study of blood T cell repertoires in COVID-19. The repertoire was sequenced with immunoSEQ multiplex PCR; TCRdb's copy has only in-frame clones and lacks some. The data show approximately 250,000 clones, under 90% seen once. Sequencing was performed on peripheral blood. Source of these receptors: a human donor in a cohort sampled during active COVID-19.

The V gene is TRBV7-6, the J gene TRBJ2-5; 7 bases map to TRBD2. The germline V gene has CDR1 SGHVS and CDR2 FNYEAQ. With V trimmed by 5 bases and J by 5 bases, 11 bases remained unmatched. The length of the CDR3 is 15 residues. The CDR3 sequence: CASSRRTQGGETQYF. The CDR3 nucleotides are TGTGCCAGCAGCCGCCGTACGCAGGGAGGGGAGACCCAGTACTTC. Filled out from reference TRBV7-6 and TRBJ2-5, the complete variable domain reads GAGVSQSPRYKVTKRGQDVALRCDPISGHVSLYWYRQALGQGPEFLTYFNYEAQQDKSGLPNDRFSAERPEGSISTLTIQRTEQRDSAMYRCASSRRTQGGETQYFGPGTRLLVL.

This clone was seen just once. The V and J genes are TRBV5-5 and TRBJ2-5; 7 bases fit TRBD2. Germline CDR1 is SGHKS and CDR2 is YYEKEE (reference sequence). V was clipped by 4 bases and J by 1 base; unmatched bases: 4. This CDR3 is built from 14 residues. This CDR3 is CASSLGTTQETQYF. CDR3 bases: TGTGCCAGCAGCCTAGGGACTACCCAAGAGACCCAGTACTTC.

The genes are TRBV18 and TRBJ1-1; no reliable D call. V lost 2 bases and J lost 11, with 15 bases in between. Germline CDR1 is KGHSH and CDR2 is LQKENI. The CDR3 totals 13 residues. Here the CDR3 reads CASSPGRTVRAFF. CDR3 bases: TGTGCCAGCTCACCAGGCCGAACAGTTCGCGCTTTCTTT.

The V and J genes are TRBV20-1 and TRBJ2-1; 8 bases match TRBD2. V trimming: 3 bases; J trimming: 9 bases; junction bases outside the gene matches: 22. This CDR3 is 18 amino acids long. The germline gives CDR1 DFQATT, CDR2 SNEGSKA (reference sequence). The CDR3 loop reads CSASGREGWGVSFSEQFF. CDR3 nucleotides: TGCAGTGCTAGTGGTCGGGAGGGCTGGGGTGTCTCGTTCAGTGAGCAGTTCTTC.

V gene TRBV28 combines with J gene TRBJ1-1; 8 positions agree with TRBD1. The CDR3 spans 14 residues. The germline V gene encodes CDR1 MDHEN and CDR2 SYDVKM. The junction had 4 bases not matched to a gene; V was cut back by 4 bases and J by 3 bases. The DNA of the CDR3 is TGTGCCAGCAGTTGGACAGGGAGGGACACTGAAGCTTTCTTT. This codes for CASSWTGRDTEAFF.

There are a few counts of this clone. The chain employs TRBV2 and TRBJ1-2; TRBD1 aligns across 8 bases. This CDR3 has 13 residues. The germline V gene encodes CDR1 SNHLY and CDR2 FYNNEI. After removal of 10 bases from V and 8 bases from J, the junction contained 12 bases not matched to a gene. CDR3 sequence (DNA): TGTGCCACCCGCATGGGACAGGTTAACGGCTACACCTTC. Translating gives CATRMGQVNGYTF. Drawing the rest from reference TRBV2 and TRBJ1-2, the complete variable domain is EPEVTQTPSHQVTQMGQEVILRCVPISNHLYFYWYRQILGQKVEFLVSFYNNEISEKSEIFDDQFSVERPDGSNFTLKIRSTKLEDSAMYFCATRMGQVNGYTFGSGTRLTVV.

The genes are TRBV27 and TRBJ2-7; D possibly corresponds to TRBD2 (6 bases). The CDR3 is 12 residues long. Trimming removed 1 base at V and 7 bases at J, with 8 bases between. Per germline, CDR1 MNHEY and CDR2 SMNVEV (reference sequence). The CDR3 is CASSLYAGEQYF. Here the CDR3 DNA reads TGTGCCAGCAGTTTATATGCGGGGGAGCAGTACTTC.

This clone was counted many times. CDR3 amino acids: CATGVQADVMLFDTQYF. CDR3 nucleotides: TGTGCCACGGGGGTGCAAGCTGATGTTATGTTGTTCGATACGCAGTATTTT. This rearrangement joins TRBV10-3 to TRBJ2-3, with D perhaps TRBD2 (6 bases). Germline assignment: CDR1 ENHRY and CDR2 SYGVKD. V shed 10 bases and J shed 6 bases, with 29 bases lying between them. This CDR3 has 17 residues.

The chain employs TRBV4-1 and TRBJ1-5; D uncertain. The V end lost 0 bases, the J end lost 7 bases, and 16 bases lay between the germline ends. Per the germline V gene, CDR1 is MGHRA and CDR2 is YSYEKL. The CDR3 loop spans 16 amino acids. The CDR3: CASSQDGNPAGQPQHF. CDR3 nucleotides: TGCGCCAGCAGCCAAGATGGGAATCCGGCGGGCCAGCCCCAGCATTTT.

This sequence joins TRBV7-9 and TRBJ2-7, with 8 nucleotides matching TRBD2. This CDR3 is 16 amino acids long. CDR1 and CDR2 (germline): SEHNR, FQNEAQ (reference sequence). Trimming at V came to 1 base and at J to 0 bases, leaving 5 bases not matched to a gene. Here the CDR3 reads CASSLDLGLDSYEQYF. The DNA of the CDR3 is TGTGCCAGCAGCTTAGACCTGGGACTAGACTCCTACGAGCAGTACTTC.

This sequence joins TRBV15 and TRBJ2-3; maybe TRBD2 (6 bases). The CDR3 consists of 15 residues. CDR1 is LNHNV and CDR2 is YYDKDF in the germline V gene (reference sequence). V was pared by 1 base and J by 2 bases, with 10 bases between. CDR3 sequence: CATSRGAGNTDTQYF. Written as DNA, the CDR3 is TGTGCCACCAGCAGAGGCGCGGGAAACACAGATACGCAGTATTTT.

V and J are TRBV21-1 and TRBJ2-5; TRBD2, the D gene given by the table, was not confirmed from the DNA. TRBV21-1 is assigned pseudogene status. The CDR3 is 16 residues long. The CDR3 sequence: CASSGPLAGIQETQYF. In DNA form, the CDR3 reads TGTGCCAGCAGCGGCCCGCTAGCGGGGATCCAAGAGACCCAGTACTTC.

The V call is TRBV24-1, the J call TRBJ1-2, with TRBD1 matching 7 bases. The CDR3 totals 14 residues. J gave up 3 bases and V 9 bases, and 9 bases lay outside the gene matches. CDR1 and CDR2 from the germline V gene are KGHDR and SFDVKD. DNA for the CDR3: TGTGCCACCGCAACAGGGGAAGACGACTATGGCTACACCTTC. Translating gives CATATGEDDYGYTF.

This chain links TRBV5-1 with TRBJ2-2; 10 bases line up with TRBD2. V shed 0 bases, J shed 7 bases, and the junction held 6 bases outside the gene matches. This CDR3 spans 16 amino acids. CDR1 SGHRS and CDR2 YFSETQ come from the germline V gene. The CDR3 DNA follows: TGCGCCAGCAGCTTGGCTACTAGCGGGAAAAACGGGGAGCTGTTTTTT. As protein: CASSLATSGKNGELFF.